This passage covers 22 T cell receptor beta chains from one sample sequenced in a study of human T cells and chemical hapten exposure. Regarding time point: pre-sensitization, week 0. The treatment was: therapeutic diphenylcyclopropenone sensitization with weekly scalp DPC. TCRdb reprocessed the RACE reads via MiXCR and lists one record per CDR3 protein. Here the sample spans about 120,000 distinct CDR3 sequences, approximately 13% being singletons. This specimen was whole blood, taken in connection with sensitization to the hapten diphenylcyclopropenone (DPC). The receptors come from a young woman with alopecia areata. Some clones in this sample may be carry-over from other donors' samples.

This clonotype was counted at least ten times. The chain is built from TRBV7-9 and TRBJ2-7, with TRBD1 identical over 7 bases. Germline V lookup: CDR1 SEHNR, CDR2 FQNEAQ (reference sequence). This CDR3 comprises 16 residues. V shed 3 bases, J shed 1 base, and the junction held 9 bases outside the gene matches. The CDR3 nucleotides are TGTGCCAGCAGCTTCCCGGGACAGAAGATTTCCTACGAGCAGTACTTC. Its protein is CASSFPGQKISYEQYF.

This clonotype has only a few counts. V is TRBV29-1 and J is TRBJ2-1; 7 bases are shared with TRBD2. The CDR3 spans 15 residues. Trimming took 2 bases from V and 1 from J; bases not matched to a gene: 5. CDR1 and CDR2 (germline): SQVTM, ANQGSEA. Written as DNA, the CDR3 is TGCAGCGTTGAACGGCGGGGGTTGTCCTACAATGAGCAGTTCTTC. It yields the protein CSVERRGLSYNEQFF.

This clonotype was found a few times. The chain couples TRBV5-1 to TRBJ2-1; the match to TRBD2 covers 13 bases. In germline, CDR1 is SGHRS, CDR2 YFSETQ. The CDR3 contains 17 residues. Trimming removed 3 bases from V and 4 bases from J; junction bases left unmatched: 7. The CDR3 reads CASSSRTSGGLYNEQFF. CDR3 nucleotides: TGCGCCAGCAGCTCCCGGACTAGCGGGGGACTGTACAATGAGCAGTTCTTC. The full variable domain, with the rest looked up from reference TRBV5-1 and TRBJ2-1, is KAGVTQTPRYLIKTRGQQVTLSCSPISGHRSVSWYQQTPGQGLQFLFEYFSETQRNKGNFPGRFSGRQFSNSRSEMNVSTLELGDSALYLCASSSRTSGGLYNEQFFGPGTRLTVL.

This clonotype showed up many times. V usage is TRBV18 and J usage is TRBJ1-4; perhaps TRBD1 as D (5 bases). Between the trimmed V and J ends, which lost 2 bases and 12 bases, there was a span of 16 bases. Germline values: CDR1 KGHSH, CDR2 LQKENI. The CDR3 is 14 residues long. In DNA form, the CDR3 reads TGTGCCAGCTCACCATACCCACGGGGGATTGAACTGTTTTTT. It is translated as CASSPYPRGIELFF. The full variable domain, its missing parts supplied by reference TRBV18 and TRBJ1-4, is NAGVMQNPRHLVRRRGQEARLRCSPMKGHSHVYWYRQLPEEGLKFMVYLQKENIIDESGMPKERFSAEFPKEGPSILRIQQVVRGDSAAYFCASSPYPRGIELFFGSGTQLSVL.

The CDR3 bases are TGTGCCAGCAGCTTAGCTCCTAGCGGGGGGGCAATGGGGAATGAGCAGTTCTTC. Translation: CASSLAPSGGAMGNEQFF. The chain has TRBV11-2 and TRBJ2-1; 12 nucleotides agree with TRBD2. Unmatched junction bases numbered 11, after V lost 1 base and J lost 7 bases. Germline assignment: CDR1 SGHAT and CDR2 FQNNGV. The CDR3 contains 18 residues.

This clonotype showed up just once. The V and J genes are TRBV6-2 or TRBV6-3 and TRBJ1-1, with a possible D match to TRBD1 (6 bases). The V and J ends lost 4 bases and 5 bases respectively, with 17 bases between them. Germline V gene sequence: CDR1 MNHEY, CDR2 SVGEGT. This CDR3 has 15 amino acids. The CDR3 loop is CASSSSRGAGTEAFF. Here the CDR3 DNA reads TGTGCCAGCAGTTCCAGCCGGGGGGCGGGAACTGAAGCTTTCTTT.

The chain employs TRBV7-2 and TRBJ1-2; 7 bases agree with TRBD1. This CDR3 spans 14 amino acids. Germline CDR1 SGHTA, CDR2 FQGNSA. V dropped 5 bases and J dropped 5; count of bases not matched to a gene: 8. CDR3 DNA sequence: TGTGCCAGCAGCAACCGCAGGGGGAATTATGGCTACACCTTC. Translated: CASSNRRGNYGYTF.

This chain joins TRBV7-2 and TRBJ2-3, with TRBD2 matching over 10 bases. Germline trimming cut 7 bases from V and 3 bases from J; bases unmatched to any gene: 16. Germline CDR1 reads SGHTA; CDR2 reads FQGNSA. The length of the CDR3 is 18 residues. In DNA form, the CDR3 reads TGTGCCAGCACCCTGCTCTCCCTAGCGGGGGCACCGACAGATACGCAGTATTTT. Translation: CASTLLSLAGAPTDTQYF. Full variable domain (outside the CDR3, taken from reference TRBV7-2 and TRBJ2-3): GAGVSQSPSNKVTEKGKDVELRCDPISGHTALYWYRQSLGQGLEFLIYFQGNSAPDKSGLPSDRFSAERTGGSVSTLTIQRTQQEDSAVYLCASTLLSLAGAPTDTQYFGPGTRLTVL.

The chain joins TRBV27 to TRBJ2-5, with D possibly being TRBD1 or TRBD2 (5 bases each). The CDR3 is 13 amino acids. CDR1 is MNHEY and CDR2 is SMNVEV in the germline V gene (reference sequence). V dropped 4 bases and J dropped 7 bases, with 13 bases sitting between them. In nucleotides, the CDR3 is TGTGCCAGCAGTTCCGGGACCCTCAGGACCCAGTACTTC. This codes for CASSSGTLRTQYF.

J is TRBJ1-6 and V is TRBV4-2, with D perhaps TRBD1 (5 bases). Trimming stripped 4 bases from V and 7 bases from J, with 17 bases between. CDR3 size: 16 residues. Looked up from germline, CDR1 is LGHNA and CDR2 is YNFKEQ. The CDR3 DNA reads TGTGCCAGCAGCCGGGTTAGCGGGGCTCAGAATTCACCCCTCCACTTT. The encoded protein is CASSRVSGAQNSPLHF.

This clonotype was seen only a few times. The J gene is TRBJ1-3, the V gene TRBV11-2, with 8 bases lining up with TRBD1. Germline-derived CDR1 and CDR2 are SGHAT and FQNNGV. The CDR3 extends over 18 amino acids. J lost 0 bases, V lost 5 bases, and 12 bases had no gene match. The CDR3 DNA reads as TGTGCCAGCAGCCTCCGGGACAGGCTATCACTCTCTGGAAACACCATATATTTT. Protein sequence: CASSLRDRLSLSGNTIYF.

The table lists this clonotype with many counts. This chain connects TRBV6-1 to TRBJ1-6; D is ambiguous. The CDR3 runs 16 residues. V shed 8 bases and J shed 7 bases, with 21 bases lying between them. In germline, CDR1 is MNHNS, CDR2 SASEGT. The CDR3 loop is CASFLFPGLGNSPLHF. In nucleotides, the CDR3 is TGTGCCAGCTTCCTTTTCCCAGGTTTGGGGAATTCACCCCTCCACTTT.

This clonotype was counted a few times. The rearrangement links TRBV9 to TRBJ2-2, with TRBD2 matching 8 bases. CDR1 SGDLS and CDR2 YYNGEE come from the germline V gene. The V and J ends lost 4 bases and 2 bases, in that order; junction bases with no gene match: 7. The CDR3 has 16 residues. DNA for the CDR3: TGTGCCAGCAGCCTTTTAGCGGGACCCAACACCGGGGAGCTGTTTTTT. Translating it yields CASSLLAGPNTGELFF.

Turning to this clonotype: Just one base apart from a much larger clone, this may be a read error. CDR3 coding DNA: TGTGCCATCAGTGACAGGGGGACGGAAAAACTGATTTTT. Its translation: CAISDRGTEKLIF. The chain employs TRBV10-3 and TRBJ1-4; 7 positions match TRBD1. Germline loops: CDR1 ENHRY, CDR2 SYGVKD. The CDR3 covers 13 residues.

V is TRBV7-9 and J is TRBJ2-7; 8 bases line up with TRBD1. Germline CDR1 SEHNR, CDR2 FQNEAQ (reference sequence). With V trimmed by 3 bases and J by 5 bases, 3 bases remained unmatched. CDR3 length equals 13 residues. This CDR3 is CASSLLTGDEQYF. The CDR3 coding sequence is TGTGCCAGCAGCTTGTTGACAGGGGACGAGCAGTACTTC.

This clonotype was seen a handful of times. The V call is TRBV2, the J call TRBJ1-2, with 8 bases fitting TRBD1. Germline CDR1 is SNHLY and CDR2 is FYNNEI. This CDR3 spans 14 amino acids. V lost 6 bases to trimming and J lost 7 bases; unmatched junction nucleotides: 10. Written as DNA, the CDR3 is TGTGCCAGCAGGGGACAGGTCAGCAGGGGTGGCTACACCTTC. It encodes CASRGQVSRGGYTF.

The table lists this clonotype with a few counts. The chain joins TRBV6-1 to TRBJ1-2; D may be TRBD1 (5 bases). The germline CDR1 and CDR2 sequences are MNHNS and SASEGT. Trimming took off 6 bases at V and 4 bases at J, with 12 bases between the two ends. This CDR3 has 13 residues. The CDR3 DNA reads TGTGCCAGCAGAGTATCAGGGCCCTATGGCTACACCTTC. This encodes CASRVSGPYGYTF.

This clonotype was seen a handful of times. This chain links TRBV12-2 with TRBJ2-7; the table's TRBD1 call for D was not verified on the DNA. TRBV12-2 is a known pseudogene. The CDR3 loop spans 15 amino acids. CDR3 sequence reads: CASRLGNRDGYEQYF. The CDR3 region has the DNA TGTGCAAGTCGCTTAGGAAACAGGGACGGGTACGAGCAGTACTTC.

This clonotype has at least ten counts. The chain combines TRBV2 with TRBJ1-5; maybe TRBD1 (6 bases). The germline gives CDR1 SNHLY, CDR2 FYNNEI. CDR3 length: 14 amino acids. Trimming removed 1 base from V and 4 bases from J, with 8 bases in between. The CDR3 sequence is CASSEDTGNQPQHF. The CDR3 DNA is TGTGCCAGCAGTGAAGACACAGGGAATCAGCCCCAGCATTTT.

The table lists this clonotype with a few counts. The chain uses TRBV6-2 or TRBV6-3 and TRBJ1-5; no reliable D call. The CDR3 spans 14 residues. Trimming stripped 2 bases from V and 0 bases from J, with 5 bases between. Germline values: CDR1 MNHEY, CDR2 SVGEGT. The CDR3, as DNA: TGTGCCAGCAGTTACCAGGCTAGCAATCAGCCCCAGCATTTT. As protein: CASSYQASNQPQHF.

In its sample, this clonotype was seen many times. CDR3 nucleotide sequence: TGTGCCAGCACCCCGGGACTTTCCTATGGGGAGCAGTACTTC. This translates into CASTPGLSYGEQYF. The V gene is TRBV6-1, the J gene TRBJ2-7; possibly TRBD2 for D (6 bases). The V and J ends lost 7 bases and 7 bases respectively, with 20 bases between them. Looked up from germline, CDR1 is MNHNS and CDR2 is SASEGT. The CDR3 is 14 amino acids.

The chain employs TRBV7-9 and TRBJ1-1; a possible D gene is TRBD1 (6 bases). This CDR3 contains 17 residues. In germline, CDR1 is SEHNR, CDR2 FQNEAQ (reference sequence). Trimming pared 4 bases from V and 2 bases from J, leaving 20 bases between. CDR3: CASSSRAGGASNTEAFF. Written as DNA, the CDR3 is TGTGCCAGCAGCTCCCGGGCCGGGGGCGCGAGCAACACTGAAGCTTTCTTT.